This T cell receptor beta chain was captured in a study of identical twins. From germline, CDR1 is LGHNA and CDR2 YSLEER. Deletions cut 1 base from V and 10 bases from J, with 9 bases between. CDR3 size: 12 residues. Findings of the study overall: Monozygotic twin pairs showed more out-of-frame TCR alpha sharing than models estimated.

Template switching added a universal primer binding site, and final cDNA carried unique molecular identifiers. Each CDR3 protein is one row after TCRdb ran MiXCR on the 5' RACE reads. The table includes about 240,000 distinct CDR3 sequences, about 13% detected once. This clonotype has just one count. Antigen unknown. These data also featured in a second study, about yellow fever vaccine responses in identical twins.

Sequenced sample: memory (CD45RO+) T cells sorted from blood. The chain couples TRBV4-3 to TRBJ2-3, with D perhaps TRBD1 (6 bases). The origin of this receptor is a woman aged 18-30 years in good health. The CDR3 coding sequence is TGCGCCAGCAGCCAAGGGGGGCGGGCGCAGTATTTT. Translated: CASSQGGRAQYF.